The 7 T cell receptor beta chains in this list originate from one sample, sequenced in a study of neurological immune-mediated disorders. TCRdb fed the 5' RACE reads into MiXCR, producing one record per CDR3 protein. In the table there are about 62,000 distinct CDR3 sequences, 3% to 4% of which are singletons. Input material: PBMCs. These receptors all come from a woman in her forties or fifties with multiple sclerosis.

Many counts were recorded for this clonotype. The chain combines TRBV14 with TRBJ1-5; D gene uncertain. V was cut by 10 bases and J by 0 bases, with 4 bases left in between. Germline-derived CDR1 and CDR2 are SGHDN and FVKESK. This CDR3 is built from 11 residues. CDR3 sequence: CATYSNQPQHF. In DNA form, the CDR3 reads TGTGCCACCTATAGCAATCAGCCCCAGCATTTT.

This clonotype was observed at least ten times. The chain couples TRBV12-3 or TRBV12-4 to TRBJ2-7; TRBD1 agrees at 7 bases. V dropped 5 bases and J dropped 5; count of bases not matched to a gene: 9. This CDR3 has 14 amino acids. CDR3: CASSPGQASNEQYF. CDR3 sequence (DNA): TGTGCCAGCAGTCCCGGACAGGCCAGCAACGAGCAGTACTTC.

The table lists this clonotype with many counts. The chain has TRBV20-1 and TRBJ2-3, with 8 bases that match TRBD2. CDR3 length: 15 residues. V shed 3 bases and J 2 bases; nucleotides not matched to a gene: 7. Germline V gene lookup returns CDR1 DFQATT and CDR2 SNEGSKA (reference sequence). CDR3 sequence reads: CSASGGTSHTDTQYF. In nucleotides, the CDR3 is TGCAGTGCTAGTGGGGGGACTAGTCACACAGATACGCAGTATTTT.

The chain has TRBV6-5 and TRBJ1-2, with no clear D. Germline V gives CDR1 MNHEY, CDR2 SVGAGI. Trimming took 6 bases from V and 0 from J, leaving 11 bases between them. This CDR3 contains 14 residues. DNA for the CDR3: TGTGCCAGCAGCCCACATGGAGCTAACTATGGCTACACCTTC. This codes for CASSPHGANYGYTF.

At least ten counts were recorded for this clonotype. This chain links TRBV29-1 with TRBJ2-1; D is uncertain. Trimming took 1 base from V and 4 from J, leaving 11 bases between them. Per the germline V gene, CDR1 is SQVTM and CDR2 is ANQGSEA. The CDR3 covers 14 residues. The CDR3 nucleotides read TGCAGCGTTGAAGGGTTAGGCGGATACAATGAGCAGTTCTTC. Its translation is CSVEGLGGYNEQFF.

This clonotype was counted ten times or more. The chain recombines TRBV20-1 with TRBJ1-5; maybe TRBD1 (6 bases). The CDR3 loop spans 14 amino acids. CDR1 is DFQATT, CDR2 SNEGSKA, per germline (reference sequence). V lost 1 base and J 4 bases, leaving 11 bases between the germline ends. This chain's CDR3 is CSARGGADNQPQHF. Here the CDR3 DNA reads TGCAGTGCTAGAGGGGGGGCGGATAATCAGCCCCAGCATTTT.

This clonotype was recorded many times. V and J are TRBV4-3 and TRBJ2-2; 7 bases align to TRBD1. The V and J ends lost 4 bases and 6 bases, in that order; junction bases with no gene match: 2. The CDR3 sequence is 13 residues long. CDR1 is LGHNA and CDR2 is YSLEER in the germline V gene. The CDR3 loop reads CASSPQGAGELFF. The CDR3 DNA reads TGCGCCAGCAGCCCTCAGGGGGCCGGGGAGCTGTTTTTT.